The rows below give T cell receptor beta chains drawn from one sample of a study of shared clonotypes between healthy human individuals. TCRdb's table, derived via immunoSEQ multiplex PCR, lists solely in-frame clones and lacks some. The data contain a few million clones, approximately 92% of them singletons. The specimen sequenced was naive CD4+ T cells sorted from blood. These receptors came from a man younger than 35 in good health. Both conserved end residues are part of each CDR3. The D gene is left open where the match is weak. Clone sizes are given selectively: once, few, many, or a class where the clone is expanded.

v_call	j_call	clone_size	d_call	cdr3_aa	cdr3_nt
TRBV6-6	TRBJ1-3	.	.	CASSYSVLKRDTIYF	TGTGCCAGCAGTTACTCGGTTTTAAAGAGGGACACCATATATTTT
TRBV18	TRBJ2-2	.	.	CASSPNTNTGELFF	TGTGCCAGCTCACCGAACACGAACACCGGGGAGCTGTTTTTT
TRBV5-4	TRBJ2-1	.	TRBD2	CASSLEGLAGPEQFF	TGTGCCAGCAGCTTGGAGGGACTAGCGGGCCCAGAGCAGTTCTTC
TRBV7-9	TRBJ2-2	few	TRBD1	CASSLWTGDGELFF	TGTGCCAGCAGCTTATGGACAGGGGACGGGGAGCTGTTTTTT
TRBV7-7	TRBJ1-2	.	.	CASPGYGYTF	TGTGCTAGCCCGGGGTATGGCTACACCTTC
TRBV30	TRBJ2-3	.	TRBD2	CAWSKKLAGEDTQYF	TGTGCCTGGAGTAAAAAGCTAGCGGGAGAAGATACGCAGTATTTT
TRBV25-1	TRBJ2-7	.	.	CASSEYGGSYEQYF	TGTGCCAGCAGTGAATATGGCGGTTCCTACGAGCAGTACTTC
TRBV9	TRBJ2-6	once	.	CASSVGDWVGANVLTF	TGTGCCAGCAGCGTCGGGGACTGGGTCGGGGCCAACGTCCTGACTTTC
TRBV5-1	TRBJ2-7	.	TRBD2	CASSLSAGDLVKQYF	TGCGCCAGCAGCTTGTCCGCGGGAGATCTCGTTAAGCAGTACTTC
TRBV10-3	TRBJ1-2	.	TRBD1	CASTGTGGSGYTF	TGTGCCTCAACCGGGACAGGGGGCTCTGGCTACACCTTC
TRBV4-1	TRBJ1-1	.	.	CASSQGRGGLGQPNTEAFF	TGCGCCAGCAGCCAAGGAAGGGGTGGATTGGGGCAGCCTAACACTGAAGCTTTCTTT
TRBV5-1	TRBJ1-1	few	TRBD1	CASSWGQGLTFF	TGCGCCAGCAGCTGGGGACAGGGGTTAACTTTCTTT
TRBV2	TRBJ2-3	.	.	CASRERQDTDTQYF	TGTGCCAGCAGAGAACGACAGGATACAGATACGCAGTATTTT
TRBV5-1	TRBJ2-7	.	.	CASSLGQTSTAGEQYF	TGCGCCAGCAGCTTGGGGCAAACTAGTACGGCGGGCGAGCAGTACTTC
TRBV18	TRBJ1-1	.	.	CASSPGGHDLSTEAFF	TGTGCCAGCTCCCCCGGGGGACACGACTTGAGCACTGAAGCTTTCTTT
TRBV19	TRBJ2-2	once	TRBD1	CARRDRTNTGELFF	TGTGCCAGGAGGGACAGGACCAACACCGGGGAGCTGTTTTTT
TRBV11-2	TRBJ2-2	.	TRBD1	CASSSYRGNTGELFF	TGTGCCAGCAGCTCCTACAGGGGAAACACCGGGGAGCTGTTTTTT
TRBV19	TRBJ2-2	once	.	CASSNRVSAGELFF	TGTGCCAGTAGCAACAGGGTTTCGGCCGGGGAGCTGTTTTTT
TRBV4-1	TRBJ2-3	.	.	CASSPGAKDYLTDTQYF	TGCGCCAGCAGCCCAGGGGCCAAGGATTACCTCACAGATACGCAGTATTTT
TRBV2	TRBJ1-5	.	.	CASSGQGLSNQPQHF	TGTGCCAGCAGTGGGCAGGGCCTTAGCAATCAGCCCCAGCATTTT
TRBV19	TRBJ2-2	.	TRBD2	CASSISGMAGELFF	TGTGCCAGTAGTATAAGCGGGATGGCCGGGGAGCTGTTTTTT
TRBV2	TRBJ2-1	.	.	CASSGAGLGRHEQFF	TGTGCCAGCAGTGGGGCGGGGTTAGGTCGGCATGAGCAGTTCTTC
TRBV7-2	TRBJ2-5	.	.	CASSLAERGWGRETQYF	TGTGCCAGCAGCTTAGCGGAGAGGGGATGGGGGAGAGAGACCCAGTACTTC
TRBV10-1	TRBJ2-1	.	.	CASSEWGAGNEQFF	TGCGCCAGCAGTGAGTGGGGGGCAGGCAATGAGCAGTTCTTC
TRBV7-9	TRBJ2-7	once	.	CASSIGLTYSYEQYF	TGTGCCAGCAGCATTGGACTGACGTACTCCTACGAGCAGTACTTC
TRBV13	TRBJ2-2	.	TRBD1	CASSQDRPLAGELFF	TGTGCCAGCAGCCAGGACAGGCCCTTAGCCGGGGAGCTGTTTTTT
TRBV6-5	TRBJ2-7	.	.	CASTRFEGSYEQYF	TGTGCCAGCACCAGGTTTGAGGGCTCCTACGAGCAGTACTTC
TRBV7-8	TRBJ1-6	once	.	CASSPAAAFNSPLHF	TGTGCCAGCAGCCCGGCGGCCGCCTTTAATTCACCCCTCCACTTT
TRBV6-6	TRBJ2-5	.	.	CASRPTQIETQYF	TGTGCCAGCAGACCCACGCAGATAGAGACCCAGTACTTC
TRBV5-6	TRBJ2-7	.	.	CASSLAGTHEQYF	TGTGCCAGCAGCTTGGCCGGGACACACGAGCAGTACTTC
TRBV30	TRBJ2-7	.	.	CAWTAGVDAEQYF	TGTGCCTGGACTGCAGGGGTGGATGCCGAGCAGTACTTC
TRBV5-1	TRBJ2-5	once	TRBD1	CASSPTGVQETQYF	TGCGCCAGCAGCCCTACAGGGGTCCAAGAGACCCAGTACTTC
TRBV9	TRBJ2-5	.	.	CASSPPGGRETQYF	TGTGCCAGCAGCCCCCCCGGGGGGCGAGAGACCCAGTACTTC
TRBV2	TRBJ2-3	.	TRBD2	CASTVAGDTQYF	TGTGCCAGCACTGTAGCGGGAGATACGCAGTATTTT
TRBV6-1	TRBJ1-2	.	.	CASRGTVVNYGYTF	TGTGCCAGCAGAGGGACGGTGGTTAACTATGGCTACACCTTC
TRBV28	TRBJ1-6	.	TRBD1	CASSPRDRATLHF	TGTGCCAGCAGCCCCCGGGACAGGGCCACCCTCCACTTT
TRBV5-1	TRBJ2-7	.	TRBD1	CASSPDRAYSYEQYF	TGCGCCAGCAGTCCTGACAGGGCCTATTCCTACGAGCAGTACTTC
TRBV2	TRBJ2-3	.	TRBD2	CASRRGLAGETDTQYF	TGTGCCAGCAGACGAGGACTAGCGGGGGAAACAGATACGCAGTATTTT
TRBV5-8	TRBJ1-3	.	TRBD1	CASTGQGLSGNTIYF	TGTGCCAGCACCGGACAGGGCCTCTCTGGAAACACCATATATTTT
TRBV5-6	TRBJ2-7	.	.	CASSWRENAYEQYF	TGTGCCAGCTCTTGGAGGGAGAACGCCTACGAGCAGTACTTC